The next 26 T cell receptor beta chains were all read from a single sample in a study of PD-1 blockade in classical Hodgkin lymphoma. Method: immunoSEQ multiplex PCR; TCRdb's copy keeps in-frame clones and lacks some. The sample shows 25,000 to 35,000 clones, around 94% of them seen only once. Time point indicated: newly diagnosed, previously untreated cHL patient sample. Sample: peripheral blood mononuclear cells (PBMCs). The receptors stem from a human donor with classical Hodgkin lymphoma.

CDR3 in amino acids: CASSPSWGRANTGELFF. The DNA for the CDR3 is TGTGCCAGCAGTCCCAGTTGGGGGAGGGCGAACACCGGGGAGCTGTTTTTT. V and J are TRBV5-4 and TRBJ2-2; 7 bases map to TRBD2. Per the germline V gene, CDR1 is SGHNT and CDR2 is YYREEE (reference sequence). The trim removed 5 bases at V and 0 bases at J, leaving 10 bases unmatched. The length of the CDR3 is 17 residues.

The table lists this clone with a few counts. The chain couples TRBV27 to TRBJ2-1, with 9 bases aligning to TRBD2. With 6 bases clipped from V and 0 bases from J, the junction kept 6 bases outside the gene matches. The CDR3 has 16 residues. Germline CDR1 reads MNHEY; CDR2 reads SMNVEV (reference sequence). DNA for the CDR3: TGTGCCAGCAGGGGGAGCGGGAGGAGCTCCTACAATGAGCAGTTCTTC. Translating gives CASRGSGRSSYNEQFF.

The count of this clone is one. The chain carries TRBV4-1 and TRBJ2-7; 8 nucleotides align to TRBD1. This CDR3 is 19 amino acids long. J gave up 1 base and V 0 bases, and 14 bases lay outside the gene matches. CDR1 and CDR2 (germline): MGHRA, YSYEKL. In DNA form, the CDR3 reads TGCGCCAGCAGCCAAGATTTATGGTTTAGGACAGGGCAGTCCTACGAGCAGTACTTC. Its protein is CASSQDLWFRTGQSYEQYF.

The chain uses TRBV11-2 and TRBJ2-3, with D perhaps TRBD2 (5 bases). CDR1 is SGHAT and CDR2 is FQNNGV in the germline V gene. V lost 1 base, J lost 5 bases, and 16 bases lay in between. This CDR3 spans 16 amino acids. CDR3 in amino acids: CASSLGAAREGDTQYF. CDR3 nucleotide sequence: TGTGCCAGCAGCTTAGGGGCGGCCCGAGAGGGAGATACGCAGTATTTT.

The CDR3 reads CASSPPGTVVLDTGELFF. As DNA, the CDR3 is TGTGCCAGCTCACCACCCGGGACGGTGGTCTTGGACACCGGGGAGCTGTTTTTT. This rearrangement joins TRBV18 to TRBJ2-2; either TRBD1 or TRBD2 may supply D (5 bases each). Germline values: CDR1 KGHSH, CDR2 LQKENI. The CDR3 is 18 amino acids. V dropped 0 bases and J dropped 3 bases, with 17 bases sitting between them.

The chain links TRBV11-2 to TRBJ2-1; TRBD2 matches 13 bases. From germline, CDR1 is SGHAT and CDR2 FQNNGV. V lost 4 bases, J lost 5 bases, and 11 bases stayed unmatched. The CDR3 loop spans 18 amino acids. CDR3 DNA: TGTGCCAGCAGCTGGACCTGGACTAGCGGGAGCTTAAACAATGAGCAGTTCTTC. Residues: CASSWTWTSGSLNNEQFF.

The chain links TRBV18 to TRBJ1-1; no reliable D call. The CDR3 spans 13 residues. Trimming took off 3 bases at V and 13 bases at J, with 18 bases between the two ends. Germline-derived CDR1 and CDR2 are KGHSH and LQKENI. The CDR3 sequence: CASSPATSGLLFF. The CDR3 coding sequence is TGTGCCAGCTCACCTGCAACATCCGGTCTGCTTTTCTTT. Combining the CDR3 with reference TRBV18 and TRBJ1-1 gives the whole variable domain NAGVMQNPRHLVRRRGQEARLRCSPMKGHSHVYWYRQLPEEGLKFMVYLQKENIIDESGMPKERFSAEFPKEGPSILRIQQVVRGDSAAYFCASSPATSGLLFFGQGTRLTVV.

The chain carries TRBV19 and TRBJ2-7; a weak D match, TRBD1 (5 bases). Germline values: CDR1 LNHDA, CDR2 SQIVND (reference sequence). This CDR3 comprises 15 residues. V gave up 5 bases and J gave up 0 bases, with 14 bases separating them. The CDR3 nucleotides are TGTGCCAGTAGTCCCGCCCAGGGATACTCCTACGAGCAGTACTTC. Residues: CASSPAQGYSYEQYF. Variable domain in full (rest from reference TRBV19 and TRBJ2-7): DGGITQSPKYLFRKEGQNVTLSCEQNLNHDAMYWYRQDPGQGLRLIYYSQIVNDFQKGDIAEGYSVSREKKESFPLTVTSAQKNPTAFYLCASSPAQGYSYEQYFGPGTRLTVT.

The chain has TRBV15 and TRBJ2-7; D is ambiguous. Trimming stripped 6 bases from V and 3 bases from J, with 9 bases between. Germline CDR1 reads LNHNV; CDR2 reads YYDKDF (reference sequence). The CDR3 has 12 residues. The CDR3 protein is CATSNYFYEQYF. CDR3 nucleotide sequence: TGTGCCACCAGTAACTATTTCTACGAGCAGTACTTC.

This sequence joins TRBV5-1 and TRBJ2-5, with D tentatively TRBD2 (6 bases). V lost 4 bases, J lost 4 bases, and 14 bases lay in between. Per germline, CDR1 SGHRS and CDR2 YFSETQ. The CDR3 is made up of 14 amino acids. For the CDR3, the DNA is TGCGCCAGCAGCCACCGGGACTTGACAGAGACCCAGTACTTC. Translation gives CASSHRDLTETQYF.

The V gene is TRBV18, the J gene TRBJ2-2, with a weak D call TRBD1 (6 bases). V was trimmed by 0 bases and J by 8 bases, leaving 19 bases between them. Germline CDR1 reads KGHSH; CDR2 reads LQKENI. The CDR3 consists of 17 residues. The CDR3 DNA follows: TGTGCCAGCTCACCACCGCCGGAAATAAGCAGGGGAGGGGAGCTGTTTTTT. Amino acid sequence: CASSPPPEISRGGELFF.

The CDR3 region is CASSLVGKVAGSGAYEQYF. The CDR3 DNA is TGTGCCAGCAGCTTGGTAGGAAAGGTTGCAGGGAGTGGCGCCTACGAGCAGTACTTC. The gene calls are TRBV5-8 and TRBJ2-7, with D possibly called TRBD1 or TRBD2 (5 bases each). CDR1 is SGHTS, CDR2 YDEGEE, per germline. Between the trimmed V and J ends, which lost 0 bases and 2 bases, there was a span of 24 bases. The CDR3 has 19 amino acids. Using reference TRBV5-8 and TRBJ2-7 for the parts outside the CDR3, the full variable domain is EAGVTQSPTHLIKTRGQQATLRCSPISGHTSVYWYQQALGLGLQFLLWYDEGEERNRGNFPPRFSGRQFPNYSSELNVNALELEDSALYLCASSLVGKVAGSGAYEQYFGPGTRLTVT.

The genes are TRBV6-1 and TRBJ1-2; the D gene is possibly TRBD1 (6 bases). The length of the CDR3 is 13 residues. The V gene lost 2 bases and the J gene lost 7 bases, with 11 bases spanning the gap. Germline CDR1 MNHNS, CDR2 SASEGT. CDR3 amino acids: CASSEIGGLGYTF. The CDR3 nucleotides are TGTGCCAGCAGTGAAATTGGGGGGCTTGGCTACACCTTC.

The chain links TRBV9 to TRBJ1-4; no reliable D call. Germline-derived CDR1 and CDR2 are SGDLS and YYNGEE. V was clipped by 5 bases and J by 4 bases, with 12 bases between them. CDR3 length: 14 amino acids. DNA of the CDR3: TGTGCCAGCAGTCCCAGCGGCCTTAATGAAAAACTGTTTTTT. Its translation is CASSPSGLNEKLFF.

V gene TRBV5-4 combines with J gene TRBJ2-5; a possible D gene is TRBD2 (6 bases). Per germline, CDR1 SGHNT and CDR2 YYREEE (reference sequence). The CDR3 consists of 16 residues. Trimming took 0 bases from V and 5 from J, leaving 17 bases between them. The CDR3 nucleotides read TGTGCCAGCAGCTTGGACGTCATGGGGGGTATGGAGACCCAGTACTTC. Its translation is CASSLDVMGGMETQYF.

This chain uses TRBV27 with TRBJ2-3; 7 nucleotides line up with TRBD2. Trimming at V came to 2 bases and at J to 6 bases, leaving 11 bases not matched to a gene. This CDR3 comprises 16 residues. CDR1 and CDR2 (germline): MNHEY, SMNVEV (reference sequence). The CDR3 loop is CASSLKVAGAGDTQYF. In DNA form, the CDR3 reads TGTGCCAGCAGTTTAAAAGTTGCGGGAGCAGGGGATACGCAGTATTTT.

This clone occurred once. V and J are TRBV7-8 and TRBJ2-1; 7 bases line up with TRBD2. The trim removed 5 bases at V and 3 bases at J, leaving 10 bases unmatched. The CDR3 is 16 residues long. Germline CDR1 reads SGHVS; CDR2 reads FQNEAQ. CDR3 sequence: CASSLRRRGDYNEQFF. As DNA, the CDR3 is TGTGCCAGCAGCCTCCGGCGCCGGGGGGACTACAATGAGCAGTTCTTC.

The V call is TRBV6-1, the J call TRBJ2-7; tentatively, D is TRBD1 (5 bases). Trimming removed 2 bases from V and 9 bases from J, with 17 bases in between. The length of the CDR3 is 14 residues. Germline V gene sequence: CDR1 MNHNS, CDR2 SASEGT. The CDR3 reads CASSELGQPQGQYF. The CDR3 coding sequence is TGTGCCAGCAGTGAACTGGGTCAGCCCCAGGGGCAGTACTTC.

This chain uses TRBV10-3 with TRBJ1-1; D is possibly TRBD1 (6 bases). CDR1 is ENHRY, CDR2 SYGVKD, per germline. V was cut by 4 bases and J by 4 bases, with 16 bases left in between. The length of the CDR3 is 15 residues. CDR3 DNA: TGTGCCATCAGTGGATGGGGCGGGGGGCCCACTGAAGCTTTCTTT. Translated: CAISGWGGGPTEAFF.

CDR3 sequence: CASSLAGGDEKLFF. The DNA of the CDR3 is TGTGCCAGCAGCCTCGCAGGGGGTGATGAAAAACTGTTTTTT. This chain links TRBV7-3 with TRBJ1-4, with 7 bases matching TRBD1. V lost 5 bases, J lost 6 bases, and 6 bases stayed unmatched. Per germline, CDR1 SGHTA and CDR2 FQGTGA. There are 14 residues in the CDR3.

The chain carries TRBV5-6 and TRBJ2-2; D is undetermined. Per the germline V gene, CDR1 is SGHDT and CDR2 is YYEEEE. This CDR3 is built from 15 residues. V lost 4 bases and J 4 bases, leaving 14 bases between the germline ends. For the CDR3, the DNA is TGTGCCAGCAGCAGCCCTTTACTATCCACCGGGGAGCTGTTTTTT. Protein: CASSSPLLSTGELFF.

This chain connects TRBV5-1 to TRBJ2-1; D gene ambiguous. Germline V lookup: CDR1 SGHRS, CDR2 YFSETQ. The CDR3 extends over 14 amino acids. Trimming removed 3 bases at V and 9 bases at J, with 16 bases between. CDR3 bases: TGCGCCAGCAGCTCATCCTTTGGGGTCGGTGAGCAGTTCTTC. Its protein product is CASSSSFGVGEQFF.

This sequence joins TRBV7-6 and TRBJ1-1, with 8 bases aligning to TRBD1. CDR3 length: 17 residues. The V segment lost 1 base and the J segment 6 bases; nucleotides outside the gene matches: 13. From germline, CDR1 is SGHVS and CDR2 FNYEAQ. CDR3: CASSLVRGRVAPAEAFF. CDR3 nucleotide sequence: TGTGCCAGCAGCTTAGTCAGGGGGCGAGTGGCCCCCGCTGAAGCTTTCTTT. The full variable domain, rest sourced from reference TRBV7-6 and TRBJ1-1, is GAGVSQSPRYKVTKRGQDVALRCDPISGHVSLYWYRQALGQGPEFLTYFNYEAQQDKSGLPNDRFSAERPEGSISTLTIQRTEQRDSAMYRCASSLVRGRVAPAEAFFGQGTRLTVV.

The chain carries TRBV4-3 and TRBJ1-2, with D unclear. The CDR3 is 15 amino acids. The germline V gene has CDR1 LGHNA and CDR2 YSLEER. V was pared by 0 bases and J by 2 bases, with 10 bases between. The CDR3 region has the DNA TGCGCCAGCAGCCAAGATGTTCGGCCAAACTATGGCTACACCTTC. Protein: CASSQDVRPNYGYTF.

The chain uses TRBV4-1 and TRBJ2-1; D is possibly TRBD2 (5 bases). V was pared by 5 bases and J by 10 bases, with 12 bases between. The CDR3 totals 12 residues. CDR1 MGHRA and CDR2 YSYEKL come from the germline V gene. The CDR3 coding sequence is TGCGCCAGCAGCTTGGACTCCTGGGAGCAGTTCTTC. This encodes CASSLDSWEQFF.

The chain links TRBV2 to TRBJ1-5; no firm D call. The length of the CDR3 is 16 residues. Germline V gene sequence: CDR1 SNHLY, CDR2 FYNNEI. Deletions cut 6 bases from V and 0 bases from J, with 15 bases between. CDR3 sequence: CASSGVGILSNQPQHF. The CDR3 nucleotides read TGTGCCAGCAGCGGAGTGGGTATTCTTAGCAATCAGCCCCAGCATTTT.